The 26 T cell receptor beta chains listed next were all sequenced from one sample in a study of T cells after posttransplantation cyclophosphamide. TCRdb's table, derived via immunoSEQ multiplex PCR, lists solely in-frame clones and lacks some. Among approximately 47,000 clones listed, around 94% were seen once. The sample was PBMCs. Receptors originate from a woman aged 45-59 years in good health and a related stem cell transplant donor.

The chain recombines TRBV4-1 with TRBJ2-1; maybe TRBD2 (6 bases). The CDR3 runs 14 residues. Germline V CDR1 and CDR2: MGHRA, YSYEKL. Deletions cut 0 bases from V and 9 bases from J, with 12 bases between. CDR3 sequence reads: CASSQERLGSEQFF. CDR3 in DNA: TGCGCCAGCAGCCAAGAGCGACTAGGGAGTGAGCAGTTCTTC.

The chain employs TRBV19 and TRBJ1-4, with TRBD1 matching over 9 bases. Trimming took 4 bases from V and 8 from J; bases not matched to a gene: 8. The CDR3 is made up of 15 amino acids. Germline CDR1 LNHDA, CDR2 SQIVND (reference sequence). DNA of the CDR3: TGTGCCAGTAGTAGTACCGGGACAGGGAAGGAAAAACTGTTTTTT. Translating it yields CASSSTGTGKEKLFF.

This chain links TRBV9 with TRBJ1-1; a possible D gene is TRBD1 (6 bases). The CDR3 has 16 residues. The germline V gene has CDR1 SGDLS and CDR2 YYNGEE. V gave up 0 bases and J gave up 3 bases, with 15 bases separating them. The CDR3 reads CASSVALTGTDTEAFF. The CDR3 region has the DNA TGTGCCAGCAGCGTAGCTCTTACAGGGACGGACACTGAAGCTTTCTTT.

CDR3 protein: CASSHIQGNYEQYF. The CDR3 DNA reads TGTGCCAGCAGCCATATACAGGGGAACTACGAGCAGTACTTC. The chain couples TRBV16 to TRBJ2-7, with 7 bases aligning to TRBD1. The CDR3 loop spans 14 amino acids. CDR1 and CDR2 (germline): KGHSY, FQNENV. The junction had 5 bases not matched to a gene; V was cut back by 3 bases and J by 3 bases.

The rearrangement uses TRBV4-1 and TRBJ1-2; no firm D call. The CDR3 loop spans 15 amino acids. Germline CDR1 reads MGHRA; CDR2 reads YSYEKL. V was trimmed by 5 bases and J by 0 bases, leaving 13 bases between them. The CDR3 DNA reads TGCGCCAGCAGCGACTGGTTTTCTCCTAACTATGGCTACACCTTC. It is translated as CASSDWFSPNYGYTF.

As to this clone: At one of its ends the junction is not consistent with the germline gene, which may arise from a read error. The chain employs TRBV2 and TRBJ2-7; D is undetermined. This CDR3 has 14 amino acids. Germline lookup yields CDR1 SNHLY and CDR2 FYNNEI. The CDR3 here is CASSESVETYGQYF. Written as DNA, the CDR3 is TGTGCCAGCAGTGAATCGGTAGAAACCTACGGGCAGTACTTC. Filled out from reference TRBV2 and TRBJ2-7, the complete variable domain reads EPEVTQTPSHQVTQMGQEVILRCVPISNHLYFYWYRQILGQKVEFLVSFYNNEISEKSEIFDDQFSVERPDGSNFTLKIRSTKLEDSAMYFCASSESVETYGQYFGPGTRLTVT.

The genes are TRBV7-8 and TRBJ2-3, with TRBD2 matching over 8 bases. V lost 4 bases to trimming and J lost 9 bases; unmatched junction nucleotides: 3. The CDR3 runs to 12 residues. CDR1 is SGHVS and CDR2 is FQNEAQ in the germline V gene. The CDR3 region has the DNA TGTGCCAGCAGCTATAGCGGGGACACGCAGTATTTT. Translation: CASSYSGDTQYF.

The V and J genes are TRBV7-6 and TRBJ1-4, with TRBD1 matching over 8 bases. There are 16 residues in the CDR3. Trimming at V came to 1 base and at J to 7 bases, leaving 8 bases not matched to a gene. The germline CDR1 and CDR2 sequences are SGHVS and FNYEAQ. CDR3: CASSLGTGKISEKLFF. The DNA for the CDR3 is TGTGCCAGCAGCTTAGGGACAGGGAAGATCAGTGAAAAACTGTTTTTT.

This clone has just one count. This chain uses TRBV7-2 with TRBJ2-5; the match to TRBD2 covers 8 bases. CDR1 and CDR2 (germline): SGHTA, FQGNSA. Trimming at V came to 6 bases and at J to 2 bases, leaving 8 bases not matched to a gene. The CDR3 loop spans 15 amino acids. CDR3 bases: TGTGCCAGCAGAGAGGCGGGAGGCCCTCAAGAGACCCAGTACTTC. Protein product: CASREAGGPQETQYF. The full variable domain, its missing parts supplied by reference TRBV7-2 and TRBJ2-5, is GAGVSQSPSNKVTEKGKDVELRCDPISGHTALYWYRQSLGQGLEFLIYFQGNSAPDKSGLPSDRFSAERTGGSVSTLTIQRTQQEDSAVYLCASREAGGPQETQYFGPGTRLLVL.

The chain combines TRBV7-2 with TRBJ1-3, with D unresolved. From germline, CDR1 is SGHTA and CDR2 FQGNSA. Between the trimmed V and J ends, which lost 0 bases and 2 bases, there was a span of 11 bases. This CDR3 comprises 16 residues. CDR3: CASSLAAGTTGNTIYF. In DNA form, the CDR3 reads TGTGCCAGCAGCTTAGCTGCAGGAACAACTGGAAACACCATATATTTT.

Turning to this clone: Other DNA sequences from this sample encode an identical CDR3 as well. The chain has TRBV9 and TRBJ1-6; TRBD1 is a possible D gene (6 bases). CDR3 length: 14 amino acids. Trimming pared 6 bases from V and 7 bases from J, leaving 14 bases between. The V gene's germline CDR1 is SGDLS and CDR2 YYNGEE. The CDR3 DNA reads as TGTGCCAGCAACGAAAGGGGGTTCAATTCACCCCTCCACTTT. It yields the protein CASNERGFNSPLHF.

The chain combines TRBV5-1 with TRBJ1-1; D possibly corresponds to TRBD1 (5 bases). Germline V lookup: CDR1 SGHRS, CDR2 YFSETQ. Trimming stripped 6 bases from V and 5 bases from J, with 11 bases between. The CDR3 runs 12 residues. DNA for the CDR3: TGCGCCAGCAAATTGGAGGGGACTGAAGCTTTCTTT. As protein: CASKLEGTEAFF.

In DNA, the CDR3 is TGTGCCAGCAGTGAACGTAGCTACGAAAAACTGTTTTTT. Protein product: CASSERSYEKLFF. The J gene is TRBJ1-4, the V gene TRBV2; no clear D. V shed 2 bases and J shed 8 bases, with 9 bases lying between them. This CDR3 region has 13 residues. Germline loops: CDR1 SNHLY, CDR2 FYNNEI. The entire variable domain, with the rest obtained from reference TRBV2 and TRBJ1-4, is as follows: EPEVTQTPSHQVTQMGQEVILRCVPISNHLYFYWYRQILGQKVEFLVSFYNNEISEKSEIFDDQFSVERPDGSNFTLKIRSTKLEDSAMYFCASSERSYEKLFFGSGTQLSVL.

The V call is TRBV19, the J call TRBJ2-3, with a weak D call TRBD2 (5 bases). Germline V gene data show CDR1 as LNHDA and CDR2 as SQIVND (reference sequence). This CDR3 comprises 12 residues. Between the trimmed V and J ends, which lost 4 bases and 10 bases, there was a span of 12 bases. The CDR3 coding sequence is TGTGCCAGTAGTAGTCAGGCGGAGGCGCAGTATTTT. It translates to CASSSQAEAQYF.

This chain uses TRBV19 with TRBJ2-3, with D possibly matching TRBD1 (5 bases). Trimming removed 6 bases at V and 8 bases at J, with 15 bases between. The germline V gene has CDR1 LNHDA and CDR2 SQIVND (reference sequence). The CDR3 contains 13 residues. The DNA of the CDR3 is TGTGCCAGTAGCGCAGGGCAGGGTGGTACGCAGTATTTT. This translates into CASSAGQGGTQYF.

The V and J genes are TRBV10-1 and TRBJ2-1, with TRBD2 as a possible D gene (6 bases). Germline V CDR1 and CDR2: WNHNN, SYGVQD (reference sequence). Trimming shortened V by 8 bases and J by 2 bases, and 16 bases separated the two germline ends. The CDR3 consists of 15 residues. The CDR3 bases are TGCGCCAGCCGCCTCCCCCAGCGGGCCTACAATGAGCAGTTCTTC. Amino acid sequence: CASRLPQRAYNEQFF.

V usage is TRBV7-7 and J usage is TRBJ2-1, with 9 bases lining up with TRBD1. V lost 4 bases and J lost 9; bases outside the gene matches: 4. Germline V gene data show CDR1 as SSHAT and CDR2 as FNYEAQ (reference sequence). The CDR3 runs to 13 residues. The CDR3 DNA reads TGTGCCAGCAGCTCGACAGGGGGGGGTGAGCAGTTCTTC. The encoded protein is CASSSTGGGEQFF.

This chain links TRBV5-1 with TRBJ2-2; TRBD1 might be the D (6 bases). This CDR3 region has 16 residues. Trimming left V 4 bases short and J 4 bases short, with 17 bases between. CDR1 is SGHRS, CDR2 YFSETQ, per germline. The DNA for the CDR3 is TGCGCCAGCAGCCTGACGACAGGAAGAAGCACCGGGGAGCTGTTTTTT. Translation gives CASSLTTGRSTGELFF.

The gene calls are TRBV7-3 and TRBJ2-3, with 11 bases aligning to TRBD2. This CDR3 comprises 15 residues. The germline V gene has CDR1 SGHTA and CDR2 FQGTGA. V trimming: 5 bases; J trimming: 5 bases; junction bases outside the gene matches: 6. Here the CDR3 DNA reads TGTGCCAGCAGCCACACTAGCGGGAGTGGAGATACGCAGTATTTT. It encodes CASSHTSGSGDTQYF.

This rearrangement joins TRBV5-4 to TRBJ2-7; 7 bases are a match to TRBD1. Trimming at V came to 2 bases and at J to 7 bases, leaving 9 bases not matched to a gene. The germline CDR1 and CDR2 sequences are SGHNT and YYREEE (reference sequence). The CDR3 contains 14 residues. The DNA of the CDR3 is TGTGCCAGCAGCTTAGGACAGGACTTAGGGGAGCAGTACTTC. The encoded protein is CASSLGQDLGEQYF.

This clone was seen a handful of times. V is TRBV2 and J is TRBJ1-5; 9 bases map to TRBD1. The CDR3 loop spans 14 amino acids. Germline CDR1 reads SNHLY; CDR2 reads FYNNEI. The V and J ends lost 5 bases and 7 bases, in that order; junction bases with no gene match: 6. CDR3 sequence (DNA): TGTGCCAGCAGTCGGGACAGGGTAGAGCAGCCCCAGCATTTT. This codes for CASSRDRVEQPQHF.

This CDR3 is CACPQRFGGKLFF. The CDR3 coding sequence is TGTGCCTGCCCACAGCGGTTTGGGGGGAAACTGTTTTTT. This rearrangement joins TRBV30 to TRBJ1-4; possible D gene TRBD1, 5 bases. Germline-derived CDR1 and CDR2 are GTSNPN and SVGIG (reference sequence). The ends were cut back, 6 bases at V and 11 bases at J, with 19 bases in the middle. There are 13 residues in the CDR3.

This rearrangement joins TRBV28 to TRBJ2-7; D is perhaps TRBD1 (5 bases). Looked up from germline, CDR1 is MDHEN and CDR2 is SYDVKM. This CDR3 contains 14 residues. The V and J ends lost 3 bases and 5 bases respectively, with 14 bases between them. Here the CDR3 reads CASSFRGTTNEQYF. CDR3 nucleotides: TGTGCCAGCAGTTTTAGGGGTACGACAAACGAGCAGTACTTC.

The chain carries TRBV5-1 and TRBJ1-4, with 9 bases aligning to TRBD1. The CDR3 runs to 14 residues. Germline trimming cut 3 bases from V and 14 bases from J; bases unmatched to any gene: 11. Germline CDR1 and CDR2: SGHRS and YFSETQ. CDR3 DNA: TGCGCCAGCAGCTCGGGTACAGGGGGCGGGCGGCTGTTTTTT. This encodes CASSSGTGGGRLFF.

The genes are TRBV7-9 and TRBJ1-1; possibly TRBD1 for D (5 bases). V was trimmed by 2 bases and J by 1 base, leaving 11 bases between them. The CDR3 runs 15 residues. Per germline, CDR1 SEHNR and CDR2 FQNEAQ (reference sequence). CDR3 loop: CASSLRGTGNTEAFF. CDR3 nucleotides: TGTGCCAGCAGCTTAAGAGGTACAGGGAACACTGAAGCTTTCTTT.

The V call is TRBV25-1, the J call TRBJ2-7; TRBD2 matches 8 bases. CDR1 and CDR2 (germline): MGHDK, SYGVNS. Losses at the gene ends were 2 bases for V and 2 bases for J; bases not matched to a gene: 2. The CDR3 spans 14 residues. CDR3 region: CASSEAGLAYEQYF. The CDR3 DNA reads as TGTGCCAGCAGTGAAGCGGGACTAGCCTACGAGCAGTACTTC.